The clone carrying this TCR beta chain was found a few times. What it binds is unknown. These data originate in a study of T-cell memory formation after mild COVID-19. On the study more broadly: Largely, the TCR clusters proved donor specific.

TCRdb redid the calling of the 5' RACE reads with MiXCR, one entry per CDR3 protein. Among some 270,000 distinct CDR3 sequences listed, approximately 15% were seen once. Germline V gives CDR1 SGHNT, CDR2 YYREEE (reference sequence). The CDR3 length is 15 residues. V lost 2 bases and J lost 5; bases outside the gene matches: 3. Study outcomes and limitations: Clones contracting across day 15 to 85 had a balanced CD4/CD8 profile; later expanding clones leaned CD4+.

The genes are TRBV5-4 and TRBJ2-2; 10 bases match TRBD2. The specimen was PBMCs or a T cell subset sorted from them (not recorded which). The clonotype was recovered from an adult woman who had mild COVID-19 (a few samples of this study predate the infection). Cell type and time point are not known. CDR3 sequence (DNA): TGTGCCAGCAGCTTTAGCGGGAGGTATACCGGGGAGCTGTTTTTT. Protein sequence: CASSFSGRYTGELFF. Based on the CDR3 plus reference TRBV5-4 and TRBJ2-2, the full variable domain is ETGVTQSPTHLIKTRGQQVTLRCSSQSGHNTVSWYQQALGQGPQFIFQYYREEENGRGNFPPRFSGLQFPNYSSELNVNALELDDSALYLCASSFSGRYTGELFFGEGSRLTVL.